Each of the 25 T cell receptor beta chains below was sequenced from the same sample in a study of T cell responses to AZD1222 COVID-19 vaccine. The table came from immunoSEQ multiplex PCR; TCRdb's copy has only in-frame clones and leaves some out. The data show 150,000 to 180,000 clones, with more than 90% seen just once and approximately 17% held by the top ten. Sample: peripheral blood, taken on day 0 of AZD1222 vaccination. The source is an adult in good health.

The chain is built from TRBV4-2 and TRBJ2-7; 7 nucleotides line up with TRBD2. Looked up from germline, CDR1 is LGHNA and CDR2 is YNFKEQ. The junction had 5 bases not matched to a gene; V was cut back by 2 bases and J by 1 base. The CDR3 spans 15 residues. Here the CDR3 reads CASSQLAAQSYEQYF. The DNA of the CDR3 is TGTGCCAGCAGCCAACTAGCGGCCCAGTCCTACGAGCAGTACTTC.

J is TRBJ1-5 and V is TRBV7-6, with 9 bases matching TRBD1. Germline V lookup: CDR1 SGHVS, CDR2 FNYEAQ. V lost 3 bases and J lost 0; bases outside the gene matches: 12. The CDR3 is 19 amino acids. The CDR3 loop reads CASSFTGTGRTDSNQPQHF. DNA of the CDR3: TGTGCCAGCAGCTTTACCGGGACAGGGCGGACCGATAGCAATCAGCCCCAGCATTTT.

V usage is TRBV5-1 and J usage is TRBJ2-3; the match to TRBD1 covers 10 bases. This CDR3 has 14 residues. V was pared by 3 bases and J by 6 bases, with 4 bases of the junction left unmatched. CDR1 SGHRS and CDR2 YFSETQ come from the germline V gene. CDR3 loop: CASSSGQGRDTQYF. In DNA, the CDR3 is TGCGCCAGCAGCTCGGGACAGGGGAGGGATACGCAGTATTTT.

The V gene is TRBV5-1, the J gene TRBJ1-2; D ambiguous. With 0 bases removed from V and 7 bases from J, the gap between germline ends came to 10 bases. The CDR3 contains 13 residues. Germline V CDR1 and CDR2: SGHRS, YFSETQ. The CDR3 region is CASSLAGRSGYTF. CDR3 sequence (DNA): TGCGCCAGCAGCTTGGCCGGTAGAAGTGGCTACACCTTC.

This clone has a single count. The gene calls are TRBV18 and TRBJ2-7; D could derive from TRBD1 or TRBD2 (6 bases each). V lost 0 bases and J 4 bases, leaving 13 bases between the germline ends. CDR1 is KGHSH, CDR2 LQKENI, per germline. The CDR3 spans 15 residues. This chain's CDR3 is CASSPPGGSPYEQYF. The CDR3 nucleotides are TGTGCCAGCTCACCACCCGGGGGCTCGCCTTACGAGCAGTACTTC.

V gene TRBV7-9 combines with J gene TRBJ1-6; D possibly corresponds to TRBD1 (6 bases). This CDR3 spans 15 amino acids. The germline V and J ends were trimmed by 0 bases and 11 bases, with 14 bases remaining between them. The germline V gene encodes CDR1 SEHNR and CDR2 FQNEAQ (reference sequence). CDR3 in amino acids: CASSLAGAQGTPLHF. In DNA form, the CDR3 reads TGTGCCAGCAGCTTAGCGGGAGCACAGGGTACACCCCTCCACTTT.

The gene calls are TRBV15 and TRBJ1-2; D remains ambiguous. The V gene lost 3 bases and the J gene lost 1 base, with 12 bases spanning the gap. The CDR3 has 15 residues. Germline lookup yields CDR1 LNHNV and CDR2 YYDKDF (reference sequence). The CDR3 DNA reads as TGTGCCACCAGCAGCAACCTTCAGGTTAACTATGGCTACACCTTC. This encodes CATSSNLQVNYGYTF. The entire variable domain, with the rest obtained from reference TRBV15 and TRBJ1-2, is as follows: DAMVIQNPRYQVTQFGKPVTLSCSQTLNHNVMYWYQQKSSQAPKLLFHYYDKDFNNEADTPDNFQSRRPNTSFCFLDIRSPGLGDTAMYLCATSSNLQVNYGYTFGSGTRLTVV.

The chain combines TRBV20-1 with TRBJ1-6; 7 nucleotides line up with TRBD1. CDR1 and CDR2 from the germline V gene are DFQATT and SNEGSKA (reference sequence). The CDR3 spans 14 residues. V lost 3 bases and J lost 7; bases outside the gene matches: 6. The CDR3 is CSASMGTANSPLHF. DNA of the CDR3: TGCAGTGCTAGTATGGGGACAGCGAATTCACCCCTCCACTTT.

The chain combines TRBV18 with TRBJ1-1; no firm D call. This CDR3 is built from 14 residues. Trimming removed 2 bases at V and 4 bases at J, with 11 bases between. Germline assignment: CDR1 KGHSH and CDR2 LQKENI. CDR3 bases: TGTGCCAGCTCACCATTGGCCAGCGCCACTGAAGCTTTCTTT. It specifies CASSPLASATEAFF.

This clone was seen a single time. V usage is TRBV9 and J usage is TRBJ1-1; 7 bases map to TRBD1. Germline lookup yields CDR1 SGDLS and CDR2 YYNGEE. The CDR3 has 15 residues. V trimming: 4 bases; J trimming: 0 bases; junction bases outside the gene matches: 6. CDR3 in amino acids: CASSPHGTVNTEAFF. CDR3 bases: TGTGCCAGCAGCCCCCATGGGACAGTGAACACTGAAGCTTTCTTT.

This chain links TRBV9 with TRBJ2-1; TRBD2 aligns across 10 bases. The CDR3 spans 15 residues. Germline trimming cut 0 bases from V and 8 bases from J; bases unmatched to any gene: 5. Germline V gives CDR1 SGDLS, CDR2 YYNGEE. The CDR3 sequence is CASSVGSGGAHEQFF. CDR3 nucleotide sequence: TGTGCCAGCAGCGTAGGCAGCGGGGGGGCCCATGAGCAGTTCTTC.

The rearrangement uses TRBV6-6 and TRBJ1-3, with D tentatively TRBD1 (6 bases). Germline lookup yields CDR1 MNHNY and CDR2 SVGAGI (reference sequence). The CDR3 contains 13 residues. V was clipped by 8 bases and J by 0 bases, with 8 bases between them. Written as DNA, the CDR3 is TGTGCCAGCCGGGACAACTCTGGAAACACCATATATTTT. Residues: CASRDNSGNTIYF.

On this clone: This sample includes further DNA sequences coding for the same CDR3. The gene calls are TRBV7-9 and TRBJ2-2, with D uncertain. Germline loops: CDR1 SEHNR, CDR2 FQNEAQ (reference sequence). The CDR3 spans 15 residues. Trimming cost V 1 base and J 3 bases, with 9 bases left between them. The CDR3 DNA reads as TGTGCCAGCAGCTTAGGGGTCGGCGACACCGGGGAGCTGTTTTTT. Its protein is CASSLGVGDTGELFF.

Here the CDR3 reads CASSPRTGRLTDTQYF. CDR3 nucleotide sequence: TGTGCCAGCAGCCCGCGGACAGGGCGACTCACAGATACGCAGTATTTT. The chain uses TRBV7-9 and TRBJ2-3, with TRBD1 matching over 8 bases. This CDR3 is 16 amino acids long. The V gene end was trimmed by 5 bases and the J gene end by 2 bases; junction bases not matched to a gene: 9. From germline, CDR1 is SEHNR and CDR2 FQNEAQ (reference sequence).

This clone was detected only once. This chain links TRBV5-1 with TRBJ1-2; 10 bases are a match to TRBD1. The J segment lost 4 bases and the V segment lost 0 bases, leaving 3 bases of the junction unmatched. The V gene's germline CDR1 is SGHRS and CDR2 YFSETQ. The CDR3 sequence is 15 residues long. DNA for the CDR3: TGCGCCAGCAGCTTGGGGGGACAGGGGAGCTATGGCTACACCTTC. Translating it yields CASSLGGQGSYGYTF.

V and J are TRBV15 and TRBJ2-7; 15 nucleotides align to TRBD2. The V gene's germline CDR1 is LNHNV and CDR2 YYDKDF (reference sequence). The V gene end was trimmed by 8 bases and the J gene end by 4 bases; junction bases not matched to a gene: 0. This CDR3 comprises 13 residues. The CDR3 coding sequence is TGTGCCACCGGACTAGCGGGAGGGTACGAGCAGTACTTC. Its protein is CATGLAGGYEQYF.

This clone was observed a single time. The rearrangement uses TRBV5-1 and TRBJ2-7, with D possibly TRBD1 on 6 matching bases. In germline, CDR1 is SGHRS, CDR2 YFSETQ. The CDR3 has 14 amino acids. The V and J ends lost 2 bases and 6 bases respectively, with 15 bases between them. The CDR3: CASSLGQLGSEQYF. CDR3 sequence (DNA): TGCGCCAGCAGCTTAGGACAGCTGGGGTCCGAGCAGTACTTC.

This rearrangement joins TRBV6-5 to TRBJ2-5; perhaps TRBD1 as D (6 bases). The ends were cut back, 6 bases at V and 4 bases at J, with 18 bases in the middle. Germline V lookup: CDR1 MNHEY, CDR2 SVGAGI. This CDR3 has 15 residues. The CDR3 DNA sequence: TGTGCCAGCAGCTCTATGGGGGCAGGGATAGAGACCCAGTACTTC. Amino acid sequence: CASSSMGAGIETQYF.

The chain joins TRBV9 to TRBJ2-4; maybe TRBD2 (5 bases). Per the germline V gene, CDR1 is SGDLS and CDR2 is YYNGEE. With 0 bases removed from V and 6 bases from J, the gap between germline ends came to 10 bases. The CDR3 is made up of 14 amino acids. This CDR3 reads CASSVGSGGNIQYF. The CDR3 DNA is TGTGCCAGCAGCGTAGGATCTGGAGGAAACATTCAGTACTTC. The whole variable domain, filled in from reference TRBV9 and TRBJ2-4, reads DSGVTQTPKHLITATGQRVTLRCSPRSGDLSVYWYQQSLDQGLQFLIQYYNGEERAKGNILERFSAQQFPDLHSELNLSSLELGDSALYFCASSVGSGGNIQYFGAGTRLSVL.

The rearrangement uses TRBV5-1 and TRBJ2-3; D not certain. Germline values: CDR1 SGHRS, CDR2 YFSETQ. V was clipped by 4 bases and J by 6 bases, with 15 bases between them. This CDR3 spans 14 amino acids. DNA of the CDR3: TGCGCCAGCAGCGAAGCGAGTGGATCGGATACGCAGTATTTT. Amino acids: CASSEASGSDTQYF.

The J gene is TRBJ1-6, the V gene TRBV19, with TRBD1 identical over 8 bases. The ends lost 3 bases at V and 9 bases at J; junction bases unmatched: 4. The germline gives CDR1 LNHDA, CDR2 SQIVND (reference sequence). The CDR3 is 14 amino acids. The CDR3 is CASSISGGGSPLHF. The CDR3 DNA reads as TGTGCCAGTAGTATCTCAGGGGGCGGTTCACCCCTCCACTTT.

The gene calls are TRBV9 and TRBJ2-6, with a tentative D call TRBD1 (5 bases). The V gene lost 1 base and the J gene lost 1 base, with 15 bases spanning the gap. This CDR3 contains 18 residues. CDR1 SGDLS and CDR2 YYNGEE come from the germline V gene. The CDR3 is CASSVQSYGASGANVLTF. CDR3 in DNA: TGTGCCAGCAGCGTACAGAGTTATGGGGCGTCTGGGGCCAACGTCCTGACTTTC.

The CDR3 sequence: CASSKGGGQESYGYTF. The DNA of the CDR3 is TGTGCCAGCAGCAAAGGAGGGGGACAGGAGAGCTATGGCTACACCTTC. The rearrangement joins TRBV14 to TRBJ1-2; 8 bases align to TRBD1. The CDR3 is 16 residues long. The J segment lost 4 bases and the V segment lost 5 bases, leaving 12 bases of the junction unmatched. Germline CDR1 reads SGHDN; CDR2 reads FVKESK.

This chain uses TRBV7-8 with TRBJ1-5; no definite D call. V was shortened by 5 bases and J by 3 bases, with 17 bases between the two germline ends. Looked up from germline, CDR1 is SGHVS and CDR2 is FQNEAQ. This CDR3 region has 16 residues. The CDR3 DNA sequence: TGTGCCAGCAGCCCCAGCCCCGTCGGAGCCAATCAGCCCCAGCATTTT. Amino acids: CASSPSPVGANQPQHF.

CDR3 bases: TGTGCCAGCAGCTTAGTTCATAGCAATCAGCCCCAGCATTTT. Its protein product is CASSLVHSNQPQHF. The chain carries TRBV7-2 and TRBJ1-5; D gene uncertain. Germline-derived CDR1 and CDR2 are SGHTA and FQGNSA. CDR3 length: 14 residues. V was shortened by 1 base and J by 0 bases, with 4 bases between the two germline ends.